This TCR beta chain was identified in a study of beta chain features in type 1 diabetes (dated by TCRdb to 2016 to 2019). For the wider study: Patients and healthy donors did not differ in mean age, gender distribution, total cell number or subset yield. Whereas all 30 or so donors provided naive and central memory subsets, regulatory and stem cell-like memory subsets were isolated from just 8 patients and roughly eight healthy donors. The study compared TCRB repertoires of sorted circulating CD4+ T cell subsets between recently diagnosed type 1 diabetes patients and matched healthy donors. A total of about 100,000,000 sorted cells were examined across all samples, and RNA yield correlated strongly with the number of cells per subset. Study-wide findings and limitations: Naive, central memory and regulatory TCRB repertoires appeared to be more alike among patients than among healthy donors. Because cDNA was sequenced instead of genomic DNA, highly expressing activated cells could be over-represented, though the groups showed no difference in activation or CD3 levels. Fewer insertions and more nucleotide deletions at VDJ recombination sites were observed in patients with type 1 diabetes, implying thymic rearrangement abnormalities. Because small numbers of individuals were included in the HLA sub-analyses, any influence of HLA type on TCRB rearrangement was left unresolved. Shorter templates might be favored by PCR, yet because patient and control samples were amplified and corrected together, any such skew would affect both groups equally. In all four CD4+ subsets, TCRB CDR3 length was moderately but significantly shorter in type 1 diabetes patients.

From each donor, a single peripheral blood sample of 100 to 150 mL on average was drawn into heparinised tubes. A BD FACSAria II and a panel including CD45RO, CCR7, CD25, CD127, CD95 and CD27 were used to sort naive, central memory, regulatory and stem cell-like memory CD4+ T cells. Every sorted population had a purity above 95%. PBMCs were separated immediately by Lymphoprep density gradient centrifugation and were stained directly, without being cultured. To minimize batch effects, samples were stained and sorted in pairs, one healthy donor with one patient per experiment. This clone was counted a few times. Which antigen it targets is not known. Per-base quality was not reported, and no clone a single base away is much larger than it. For this chain, trimming is 7 bases at the V end and 2 bases at the J end, and the number of junction bases without a gene match is 13. Inclusive of the bounding cysteine and phenylalanine, the CDR3 is 15 residues long. The CDR3 DNA has 45 bases and is translated from base 1. The germline V gene sets CDR1 to SQVTM and CDR2 to ANQGSEA.

All of the isolated RNA was reverse transcribed with the High Capacity cDNA Reverse Transcription Kit, so expressed TCRB transcripts were sequenced. Deep immunoSEQ sequencing was performed on naive, central memory and regulatory T cell samples, with an average of approximately 4 million total reads per sample. Sorted cells were lysed in RLT buffer and RNA was extracted with DNase-treated RNeasy Micro or Mini kits, depending on cell number. Each cell subset was processed separately to prevent cross-contamination, with patient and healthy donor samples processed together. The immunoSEQ multiplex PCR was used to amplify TCRB sequences from cDNA, generating 87-bp fragments that spanned the CDR3 region. Sequencing of the amplicons was performed on the Illumina HiSeq platform. The authors processed their data as follows. Synthetic template baselines were used to correct PCR bias computationally, reads within Hamming distance 2 were collapsed, and singletons that could not be merged were discarded. Reads were aligned to IMGT to assign V, D and J genes, CDR3 length, and insertions or deletions at six rearrangement sites. Within each subset, clonotype counts were normalized to the number of sorted cells before true diversity and Gini coefficients were calculated with the tcR R package. Repertoire sharing was quantified using the overlap coefficient calculated on TCRB nucleotide sequences. Entries here come from immuneACCESS through TCRdb and include only in-frame sequences with V and J called. Some clones fail to appear in such tables; in the studies checked, an unresolved V gene covers under half of the shortfall, and the cause of the remainder is unknown. The D gene and trimming were derived from the DNA, and the V and J assignments and clone size from that table. Recorded for this sample are about 150,000 clones; less than 9.5% of them occurred a single time. Less than 0.85% of the sample belongs to the ten largest clones.

Sequencing input: central memory CD4+ T cells from blood. This TCR was sampled from a man aged 18 to 30 in good health. Recombination connected TRBV29-1 to TRBJ2-7, and 8 junctional nucleotides match TRBD1. The sequenced DNA is TGCAGCGCCGAAGAACCCACAGGGGGGCCCTACGAGCAGTACTTC. It translates as CSAEEPTGGPYEQYF.